The 20 T cell receptor beta chains given below trace back to one sample, sequenced in a study of cytomegalovirus exposure and HLA in healthy donors. PCR employed 60 Vbeta and 13 Jbeta primers. Assay used: immunoSEQ multiplex PCR; TCRdb lists only in-frame clones, some missing. This sample carries some 160,000 clones, 60% to 80% of them seen once, and the ten largest clones take less than 2%. Sequencing was performed on PBMCs. These receptor sequences come from a woman under 40 in good health and CMV-seronegative.

This chain connects TRBV6-6 to TRBJ1-2; D not resolved. Trimming cost V 8 bases and J 0 bases, with 13 bases left between them. The V gene's germline CDR1 is MNHNY and CDR2 SVGAGI (reference sequence). The CDR3 spans 14 residues. CDR3 coding DNA: TGTGCCAGCGTTGTACGGGAGACTAACTATGGCTACACCTTC. Translation gives CASVVRETNYGYTF.

The genes are TRBV11-2 and TRBJ1-1; perhaps TRBD1 as D (6 bases). Germline-derived CDR1 and CDR2 are SGHAT and FQNNGV. Trimming removed 3 bases at V and 5 bases at J, with 19 bases between. The CDR3 has 16 amino acids. For the CDR3, the DNA is TGTGCCAGCAGCTTGCACAGGGTAATTCGGGAAACTGAAGCTTTCTTT. Translating gives CASSLHRVIRETEAFF.

The chain employs TRBV7-3 and TRBJ1-1; D is possibly TRBD1 (6 bases). V lost 5 bases and J lost 5, with 15 bases in between. Looked up from germline, CDR1 is SGHTA and CDR2 is FQGTGA. CDR3 size: 14 residues. CDR3 sequence: CASSPKGGGTEAFF. As DNA, the CDR3 is TGTGCCAGCAGCCCGAAGGGAGGGGGGACTGAAGCTTTCTTT.

There are a few counts of this clone. J is TRBJ1-4 and V is TRBV7-9; TRBD1 agrees at 7 bases. Trimming at V came to 1 base and at J to 0 bases, leaving 2 bases not matched to a gene. In germline, CDR1 is SEHNR, CDR2 FQNEAQ (reference sequence). CDR3 size: 16 residues. CDR3 in DNA: TGTGCCAGCAGCTTAGGAGGGGGCGCAACTAATGAAAAACTGTTTTTT. Encoded protein: CASSLGGGATNEKLFF.

V is TRBV7-7 and J is TRBJ1-1, with TRBD1 as a possible D gene (5 bases). Per the germline V gene, CDR1 is SSHAT and CDR2 is FNYEAQ (reference sequence). Deletions cut 0 bases from V and 5 bases from J, with 22 bases between. The CDR3 loop spans 18 amino acids. CDR3 residues: CASSLADCRGDTTTEAFF. The CDR3 DNA reads TGTGCCAGCAGCTTAGCAGACTGTCGGGGGGATACCACGACTGAAGCTTTCTTT.

This chain joins TRBV6-1 and TRBJ2-1; D may be TRBD2 (7 bases). The V gene lost 8 bases and the J gene lost 5 bases, with 19 bases spanning the gap. The CDR3 loop spans 15 amino acids. Per the germline V gene, CDR1 is MNHNS and CDR2 is SASEGT. In DNA form, the CDR3 reads TGTGCCAGCGTCTCTGGGGGGGGCGCGAACAATGAGCAGTTCTTC. It encodes CASVSGGGANNEQFF.

This clone has more than one count but fewer than ten. The V call is TRBV6-1, the J call TRBJ2-7; 9 bases align to TRBD1. Germline values: CDR1 MNHNS, CDR2 SASEGT. The junction had 7 bases not matched to a gene; V was cut back by 6 bases and J by 1 base. This CDR3 contains 15 residues. The CDR3 DNA follows: TGTGCCAGCAGCGACGAGGGACAGGGATCCTACGAGCAGTACTTC. Protein: CASSDEGQGSYEQYF.

There are a few counts of this clone. The chain links TRBV9 to TRBJ2-5, with 8 nucleotides matching TRBD2. This CDR3 region has 15 residues. From germline, CDR1 is SGDLS and CDR2 YYNGEE. V was clipped by 0 bases and J by 3 bases; unmatched bases: 4. The CDR3, as DNA: TGTGCCAGCAGCGTAGGAGGGCGGGGGGAAGAGACCCAGTACTTC. Translation: CASSVGGRGEETQYF.

The CDR3 reads CASSLAGQKSSGNTIYF. The CDR3 DNA follows: TGCGCCAGCAGCTTGGCCGGACAGAAGAGCTCTGGAAACACCATATATTTT. This sequence joins TRBV5-1 and TRBJ1-3; tentative D call: TRBD1 (6 bases). CDR1 and CDR2 from the germline V gene are SGHRS and YFSETQ. Trimming pared 0 bases from V and 0 bases from J, leaving 13 bases between. CDR3 length: 17 amino acids.

The rearrangement uses TRBV6-6 and TRBJ2-1, with 7 bases aligning to TRBD1. The CDR3 sequence is 15 residues long. J gave up 0 bases and V 10 bases, and 9 bases lay outside the gene matches. Germline-derived CDR1 and CDR2 are MNHNY and SVGAGI (reference sequence). The CDR3 DNA sequence: TGTGCCACTAAACGGGGACAGAACTCCTACAATGAGCAGTTCTTC. Residues: CATKRGQNSYNEQFF.

The chain uses TRBV19 and TRBJ1-6, with 8 bases that match TRBD1. The CDR3 is 14 residues long. In germline, CDR1 is LNHDA, CDR2 SQIVND (reference sequence). Trimming took 7 bases from V and 8 from J; bases not matched to a gene: 7. The CDR3 DNA is TGTGCCAGTAACCCGGGACAGGTGGATTCACCCCTCCACTTT. Protein sequence: CASNPGQVDSPLHF.

CDR3 protein: CASSSWTRRDSYEQYF. As DNA, the CDR3 is TGCGCCAGCAGTTCCTGGACACGTCGAGACTCCTACGAGCAGTACTTC. The rearrangement uses TRBV10-2 and TRBJ2-7; tentative D call: TRBD1 (5 bases). The CDR3 length is 16 residues. Germline CDR1 WSHSY, CDR2 SAAADI. V lost 5 bases, J lost 0 bases, and 17 bases lay in between.

The chain's CDR3 is CASSSRGTGGVEQFF. DNA for the CDR3: TGTGCCAGCAGCTCACGGGGGACAGGGGGTGTTGAGCAGTTCTTC. The chain recombines TRBV7-2 with TRBJ2-1, with 11 nucleotides matching TRBD1. J was trimmed by 9 bases and V by 4 bases; bases with no gene match: 8. Germline V gene sequence: CDR1 SGHTA, CDR2 FQGNSA. The CDR3 runs 15 residues. The whole variable domain, remainder taken from reference TRBV7-2 and TRBJ2-1, is GAGVSQSPSNKVTEKGKDVELRCDPISGHTALYWYRQSLGQGLEFLIYFQGNSAPDKSGLPSDRFSAERTGGSVSTLTIQRTQQEDSAVYLCASSSRGTGGVEQFFGPGTRLTVL.

The chain carries TRBV6-1 and TRBJ2-7; D might be TRBD2 (6 bases). The CDR3 is 13 amino acids. With 6 bases removed from V and 6 bases from J, the gap between germline ends came to 15 bases. Germline V lookup: CDR1 MNHNS, CDR2 SASEGT. CDR3 sequence reads: CASSRSTRFEQYF. CDR3 bases: TGTGCCAGCAGCCGATCGACTAGATTCGAGCAGTACTTC.

A few counts support this clone. The rearrangement joins TRBV6-1 to TRBJ1-1, with a weak D call TRBD1 (6 bases). The CDR3 runs to 15 residues. Between the trimmed V and J ends, which lost 3 bases and 1 base, there was a span of 12 bases. Per germline, CDR1 MNHNS and CDR2 SASEGT. In nucleotides, the CDR3 is TGTGCCAGCAGTGACAGGCGGGGGCCGAACACTGAAGCTTTCTTT. Encoded protein: CASSDRRGPNTEAFF.

J is TRBJ2-1 and V is TRBV2; 10 nucleotides match TRBD1. The CDR3 totals 14 residues. Trimming at V came to 10 bases and at J to 6 bases, leaving 9 bases not matched to a gene. CDR1 is SNHLY, CDR2 FYNNEI, per germline. CDR3 amino acids: CANLRDRGRNEQFF. The CDR3 DNA sequence: TGTGCCAACCTCCGGGACAGGGGCCGCAATGAGCAGTTCTTC.

This clone was observed a single time. The chain links TRBV10-2 to TRBJ1-6, with no clear D. The CDR3 sequence is 13 residues long. The germline V gene encodes CDR1 WSHSY and CDR2 SAAADI. The V gene lost 3 bases and the J gene lost 8 bases, with 8 bases spanning the gap. This chain's CDR3 is CASSDERDSPLHF. The DNA for the CDR3 is TGCGCCAGCAGTGATGAACGGGATTCACCCCTCCACTTT.

Notes on this clone: In the same sample, other DNA sequences code for this CDR3. The V call is TRBV6-1, the J call TRBJ1-6; TRBD1 might be the D (5 bases). Germline CDR1 and CDR2: MNHNS and SASEGT. The length of the CDR3 is 14 residues. V dropped 6 bases and J dropped 9 bases, with 15 bases sitting between them. CDR3 bases: TGTGCCAGCAGGCCCGACAGTCCGGCTTCACCCCTCCACTTT. Protein: CASRPDSPASPLHF.

This clone was found a few times. The chain links TRBV7-2 to TRBJ2-3; a weak D match, TRBD1 (5 bases). CDR1 is SGHTA and CDR2 is FQGNSA in the germline V gene. V was pared by 5 bases and J by 1 base, with 13 bases between. The CDR3 totals 15 residues. CDR3 protein: CASSPGATRTDTQYF. For the CDR3, the DNA is TGTGCCAGCAGCCCTGGGGCTACCCGCACAGATACGCAGTATTTT.

This rearrangement joins TRBV6-5 to TRBJ1-5; TRBD1 is a possible D gene (6 bases). This CDR3 spans 15 amino acids. Germline loops: CDR1 MNHEY, CDR2 SVGAGI. Deletions cut 2 bases from V and 2 bases from J, with 10 bases between. CDR3 in amino acids: CASSYGGPGNQPQHF. CDR3 bases: TGTGCCAGCAGTTACGGGGGCCCAGGCAATCAGCCCCAGCATTTT.